A selection of T cell receptor beta chains follows, all from one sample in a study of blood T cell repertoires in COVID-19. Here immunoSEQ multiplex PCR was the method, and the copy in TCRdb shows in-frame clones only, minus some. This table holds 150,000 to 200,000 clones, about 88% found once. Sequencing input: peripheral blood. The receptors derive from a woman in her 30s with active or convalescent COVID-19. Each CDR3 is given with its conserved first and last residue. The order of the fields is clone size, D gene, V gene, J gene, CDR3 protein, CDR3 DNA. D genes are given only for firm matches. Clone size appears in some rows only: once, few, many, or a class for an expanded clone.

clone_size: -
d_call: -
v_call: TRBV27
j_call: TRBJ2-3
cdr3_aa: CASSLSPFRGKGTDTQYF
cdr3_nt: TGTGCCAGCAGTTTATCCCCATTTCGGGGGAAGGGGACAGATACGCAGTATTTT

clone_size: -
d_call: -
v_call: TRBV4-1
j_call: TRBJ2-7
cdr3_aa: CASSQDLASVYEQYF
cdr3_nt: TGCGCCAGCAGCCAAGATCTGGCTAGCGTGTACGAGCAGTACTTC

clone_size: -
d_call: TRBD1
v_call: TRBV6-5
j_call: TRBJ1-1
cdr3_aa: CASRIDRGNTEAFF
cdr3_nt: TGTGCCAGCAGAATAGACAGGGGGAACACTGAAGCTTTCTTT

clone_size: -
d_call: TRBD1
v_call: TRBV18
j_call: TRBJ1-2
cdr3_aa: CASSPTSAGQNYGYTF
cdr3_nt: TGTGCCAGCTCACCGACGTCCGCGGGACAGAACTATGGCTACACCTTC

clone_size: -
d_call: TRBD2
v_call: TRBV13
j_call: TRBJ2-7
cdr3_aa: CASSPGTSGPEDEQYF
cdr3_nt: TGTGCCAGCAGCCCTGGGACTAGCGGTCCTGAGGACGAGCAGTACTTC

clone_size: -
d_call: -
v_call: TRBV3-1/TRBV3-2
j_call: TRBJ1-2
cdr3_aa: CASSQGLRRYTF
cdr3_nt: TGTGCCAGCAGCCAAGGTCTCCGCCGGTACACCTTC

clone_size: -
d_call: -
v_call: TRBV9
j_call: TRBJ1-1
cdr3_aa: CASSVAGNTEAFF
cdr3_nt: TGTGCCAGCAGCGTAGCAGGGAACACTGAAGCTTTCTTT

clone_size: -
d_call: TRBD2
v_call: TRBV15
j_call: TRBJ2-1
cdr3_aa: CATSIMGTSSYNEQFF
cdr3_nt: TGTGCCACCAGCATAATGGGGACTAGCTCCTACAATGAGCAGTTCTTC

clone_size: -
d_call: TRBD2
v_call: TRBV5-1
j_call: TRBJ2-7
cdr3_aa: CASSETSVSSYEQYF
cdr3_nt: TGCGCCAGCAGCGAGACTAGCGTAAGCTCCTACGAGCAGTACTTC

clone_size: -
d_call: TRBD1
v_call: TRBV5-4
j_call: TRBJ1-1
cdr3_aa: CASSLAAGGTEAFF
cdr3_nt: TGTGCCAGCAGCTTGGCGGCAGGGGGCACTGAAGCTTTCTTT

clone_size: -
d_call: TRBD1
v_call: TRBV4-1
j_call: TRBJ2-1
cdr3_aa: CASSPERGQVNSYNEQFF
cdr3_nt: TGCGCCAGCAGCCCTGAACGGGGACAGGTGAATTCCTACAATGAGCAGTTCTTC

clone_size: -
d_call: -
v_call: TRBV11-3
j_call: TRBJ2-5
cdr3_aa: CASSFYQETQYF
cdr3_nt: TGTGCCAGCAGCTTTTATCAAGAGACCCAGTACTTC

clone_size: -
d_call: -
v_call: TRBV29-1
j_call: TRBJ1-2
cdr3_aa: CSVEGEHHYGYTF
cdr3_nt: TGCAGCGTTGAGGGAGAACACCACTATGGCTACACCTTC

clone_size: -
d_call: TRBD1
v_call: TRBV9
j_call: TRBJ2-1
cdr3_aa: CASSVATGQKSSYNEQFF
cdr3_nt: TGTGCCAGCAGCGTAGCTACGGGACAGAAAAGCTCCTACAATGAGCAGTTCTTC

clone_size: -
d_call: -
v_call: TRBV5-4
j_call: TRBJ2-1
cdr3_aa: CASRIHSGGGGYNEQFF
cdr3_nt: TGTGCCAGCAGGATTCACTCCGGAGGGGGGGGATACAATGAGCAGTTCTTC

clone_size: -
d_call: -
v_call: TRBV7-6
j_call: TRBJ2-5
cdr3_aa: CASSLQPARTSIETQYF
cdr3_nt: TGTGCCAGCAGCTTACAACCTGCCCGGACATCGATCGAGACCCAGTACTTC

clone_size: -
d_call: -
v_call: TRBV18
j_call: TRBJ1-2
cdr3_aa: CASSPPEEAGYTF
cdr3_nt: TGTGCCAGCTCACCACCGGAGGAGGCTGGCTACACCTTC

clone_size: -
d_call: TRBD1
v_call: TRBV7-2
j_call: TRBJ2-7
cdr3_aa: CASSFRTGPYEQYF
cdr3_nt: TGTGCCAGCAGCTTTCGGACAGGGCCCTACGAGCAGTACTTC

clone_size: -
d_call: -
v_call: TRBV12-5
j_call: TRBJ2-2
cdr3_aa: CASGHTTGGELFF
cdr3_nt: TGTGCTAGTGGTCACACGACAGGCGGGGAGCTGTTTTTT

clone_size: once
d_call: -
v_call: TRBV11-3
j_call: TRBJ1-2
cdr3_aa: CASSPRGGAYGYTF
cdr3_nt: TGTGCCAGCAGCCCCCGAGGGGGGGCTTATGGCTACACCTTC

clone_size: few
d_call: -
v_call: TRBV6-1
j_call: TRBJ1-5
cdr3_aa: CASSGVGHVFYQPQHF
cdr3_nt: TGTGCCAGCAGTGGGGTCGGACACGTGTTCTATCAGCCCCAGCATTTT

clone_size: few
d_call: TRBD1
v_call: TRBV2
j_call: TRBJ1-5
cdr3_aa: CASSLQGSNQPQHF
cdr3_nt: TGTGCCAGCAGCCTACAGGGGAGCAATCAGCCCCAGCATTTT

clone_size: -
d_call: -
v_call: TRBV6-6
j_call: TRBJ2-7
cdr3_aa: CASSHSGGVYEQYF
cdr3_nt: TGTGCCAGCAGCCACTCGGGCGGGGTCTACGAGCAGTACTTC

clone_size: -
d_call: TRBD1
v_call: TRBV19
j_call: TRBJ1-4
cdr3_aa: CASRGTGDANEKLFF
cdr3_nt: TGTGCCAGTAGGGGGACAGGGGACGCAAACGAAAAACTGTTTTTT

clone_size: few
d_call: -
v_call: TRBV7-7
j_call: TRBJ1-3
cdr3_aa: CASSLELVNGNTIYF
cdr3_nt: TGTGCTAGCAGCTTAGAGTTAGTGAACGGAAACACCATATATTTT

clone_size: -
d_call: -
v_call: TRBV25-1
j_call: TRBJ2-3
cdr3_aa: CASSEYGGSTDTQYF
cdr3_nt: TGTGCCAGCAGTGAATATGGGGGGAGCACAGATACGCAGTATTTT

clone_size: -
d_call: TRBD1
v_call: TRBV3-1/TRBV3-2
j_call: TRBJ1-2
cdr3_aa: CASSRDSYGYTF
cdr3_nt: TGTGCCAGCAGCCGGGACAGCTATGGCTACACCTTC

clone_size: -
d_call: -
v_call: TRBV12-3/TRBV12-4
j_call: TRBJ2-3
cdr3_aa: CASRQQDTDTQYF
cdr3_nt: TGTGCCAGCAGACAACAGGACACAGATACGCAGTATTTT

clone_size: once
d_call: -
v_call: TRBV6-5
j_call: TRBJ1-1
cdr3_aa: CASSKHRASTEAFF
cdr3_nt: TGTGCCAGCAGTAAACACAGGGCAAGCACTGAAGCTTTCTTT

clone_size: -
d_call: -
v_call: TRBV5-1
j_call: TRBJ1-2
cdr3_aa: CASSLEGSRGAYGYTF
cdr3_nt: TGCGCCAGCAGCTTGGAAGGGAGCCGCGGAGCGTATGGCTACACCTTC

clone_size: -
d_call: -
v_call: TRBV2
j_call: TRBJ1-6
cdr3_aa: CASTQLRNSPLHF
cdr3_nt: TGTGCCAGCACACAGCTCCGTAATTCACCCCTCCACTTT

clone_size: -
d_call: -
v_call: TRBV4-1
j_call: TRBJ2-6
cdr3_aa: CASSQDPAAGANVLTF
cdr3_nt: TGCGCCAGCAGCCAAGACCCGGCGGCTGGGGCCAACGTCCTGACTTTC

clone_size: -
d_call: TRBD1
v_call: TRBV27
j_call: TRBJ2-1
cdr3_aa: CASSLQSGTGGKNEQFF
cdr3_nt: TGTGCCAGCAGTCTACAATCCGGGACAGGGGGCAAGAATGAGCAGTTCTTC

clone_size: few
d_call: TRBD1
v_call: TRBV11-3
j_call: TRBJ1-1
cdr3_aa: CASSLSLTGDDTEAFF
cdr3_nt: TGTGCCAGCAGCTTATCTCTCACAGGGGACGACACTGAAGCTTTCTTT

clone_size: once
d_call: -
v_call: TRBV7-8
j_call: TRBJ2-7
cdr3_aa: CASSSLPGHTPFYEQYF
cdr3_nt: TGTGCCAGCAGCTCTTTACCGGGACACACTCCATTCTACGAGCAGTACTTC

clone_size: once
d_call: TRBD1
v_call: TRBV11-2
j_call: TRBJ1-4
cdr3_aa: CASSPQGQGNEKLFF
cdr3_nt: TGTGCCAGCAGCCCCCAGGGACAGGGCAATGAAAAACTGTTTTTT

clone_size: -
d_call: TRBD1
v_call: TRBV11-3
j_call: TRBJ2-7
cdr3_aa: CASSSTGGGNYEQYF
cdr3_nt: TGTGCCAGCAGCTCGACAGGGGGAGGAAACTACGAGCAGTACTTC

clone_size: few
d_call: -
v_call: TRBV11-2
j_call: TRBJ2-2
cdr3_aa: CASSPPGGFANTGELFF
cdr3_nt: TGTGCCAGCAGCCCCCCTGGGGGGTTCGCGAACACCGGGGAGCTGTTTTTT

clone_size: once
d_call: -
v_call: TRBV2
j_call: TRBJ1-1
cdr3_aa: CASSSRVGTEAFF
cdr3_nt: TGTGCCAGCAGCAGTCGGGTGGGCACTGAAGCTTTCTTT

clone_size: -
d_call: -
v_call: TRBV7-8
j_call: TRBJ2-3
cdr3_aa: CASSLEGGQGTDTQYF
cdr3_nt: TGTGCCAGCAGCTTAGAGGGCGGGCAGGGGACAGATACGCAGTATTTT

clone_size: -
d_call: -
v_call: TRBV28
j_call: TRBJ2-7
cdr3_aa: CASNIQGKIGEQYF
cdr3_nt: TGTGCCAGCAATATACAGGGAAAGATCGGCGAGCAGTACTTC

clone_size: -
d_call: TRBD1
v_call: TRBV12-3/TRBV12-4
j_call: TRBJ1-1
cdr3_aa: CASSQGGNTEAFF
cdr3_nt: TGTGCCAGCAGTCAGGGGGGGAACACTGAAGCTTTCTTT